The 6 T cell receptor beta chains below come from one sample, sequenced in a study of cytomegalovirus exposure and HLA in healthy donors. PCR amplification relied on 60 Vbeta primers (plus 13 Jbeta primers). Here immunoSEQ multiplex PCR was the method, and the copy in TCRdb shows in-frame clones only, minus some. This table holds roughly 100,000 clones, about 12% found once. The material sequenced was PBMCs. The source is a man between 35 and 55 years old in good health and CMV-seropositive.

This clone was observed a few times. This chain joins TRBV27 and TRBJ1-2, with D uncertain. Trimming pared 2 bases from V and 0 bases from J, leaving 7 bases between. Germline loops: CDR1 MNHEY, CDR2 SMNVEV (reference sequence). CDR3 size: 14 residues. CDR3 bases: TGTGCCAGCAGTTTAATTCCTTCTAACTATGGCTACACCTTC. Protein sequence: CASSLIPSNYGYTF.

This clone was seen a handful of times. V is TRBV19 and J is TRBJ1-4; perhaps TRBD1 as D (5 bases). V lost 5 bases and J 12 bases, leaving 19 bases between the germline ends. CDR3 length: 14 residues. CDR1 is LNHDA and CDR2 is SQIVND in the germline V gene (reference sequence). Here the CDR3 DNA reads TGTGCCAGTAGTCCGGGCGACAGACACGGCGAACTGTTTTTT. As protein: CASSPGDRHGELFF.

This rearrangement joins TRBV6-1 to TRBJ1-4, with 8 bases matching TRBD1. Germline assignment: CDR1 MNHNS and CDR2 SASEGT. The CDR3 runs 16 residues. The V gene end was trimmed by 4 bases and the J gene end by 0 bases; junction bases not matched to a gene: 4. The CDR3 sequence: CASSGGQVATNEKLFF. The CDR3 region has the DNA TGTGCCAGCAGTGGGGGACAGGTTGCAACTAATGAAAAACTGTTTTTT.

In its sample, this clone was seen a few times. The genes are TRBV10-3 and TRBJ2-5, with D maybe TRBD2 (6 bases). Germline lookup yields CDR1 ENHRY and CDR2 SYGVKD. Between the trimmed V and J ends, which lost 0 bases and 4 bases, there was a span of 12 bases. There are 15 residues in the CDR3. As DNA, the CDR3 is TGTGCCATCAGTGAGTCTGGCGGGATAGGAGAGACCCAGTACTTC. As protein: CAISESGGIGETQYF.

This clone was picked up a small number of times. The rearrangement uses TRBV18 and TRBJ1-1; no firm D call. V was clipped by 6 bases and J by 8 bases, with 16 bases between them. From germline, CDR1 is KGHSH and CDR2 LQKENI. This CDR3 is 13 amino acids long. The CDR3 DNA reads TGTGCCAGCTCCGGGAACGATGAGGGCGAAGCTTTCTTT. It encodes CASSGNDEGEAFF.

The rearrangement uses TRBV30 and TRBJ1-1; D gene unclear. V was cut by 4 bases and J by 0 bases, with 12 bases left in between. This CDR3 contains 14 residues. CDR1 GTSNPN and CDR2 SVGIG come from the germline V gene (reference sequence). The CDR3 bases are TGTGCCTGGATCAGTGAAGAACTGAACACTGAAGCTTTCTTT. Translation gives CAWISEELNTEAFF.